This TCR beta chain was captured in a study of beta chain features in type 1 diabetes. Expressed TCRB transcripts were sequenced because the isolated RNA had all been reverse transcribed beforehand. Clones were read by immunoSEQ multiplex PCR, and TCRdb kept only the in-frame ones, dropping some. The sample lists more than 150,000 clones; around 13% were seen once. J was trimmed by 4 bases and V by 4 bases; bases with no gene match: 2. Germline lookup yields CDR1 SGHAT and CDR2 FQNNGV. The CDR3 has 15 residues. This clone was picked up a small number of times. This clonotype was sampled from a young woman in good health. The chain uses TRBV11-2 and TRBJ2-1; 12 positions agree with TRBD2. What was sequenced was central memory CD4+ T cells from blood. The CDR3: CASSWGTSGYNEQFF. The CDR3 DNA follows: TGTGCCAGCAGCTGGGGGACTAGCGGGTACAATGAGCAGTTCTTC.